This T cell receptor (beta chain) was documented in a study of siplizumab effects on memory and regulatory T cells. Germline V lookup: CDR1 SEHNR, CDR2 FQNEAQ (reference sequence). V shed 2 bases and J 6 bases; nucleotides not matched to a gene: 7. CDR3 length equals 16 residues. Sequencing of each sample assayed roughly 10^5 TCR templates. Data came from immunoSEQ multiplex PCR; TCRdb stores just in-frame clones and leaves some out. The sample has 60,000 or so clones, more than 85% seen once. Concerning this clone itself: The antigen is unknown.

Study-level findings and limits: There appeared to be greater diversity in naive T cells than in memory cells, and naive T cells seemed major contributors to the alloresponse.

Sequencing was carried out using CD8+ T cells sorted from blood. J is TRBJ2-3 and V is TRBV7-9; 11 bases map to TRBD2. The receptor's source is a human donor in good health. The CDR3 bases are TGTGCCAGCAGCTTATTAGCGGGAGGGCCGAGGGATACGCAGTATTTT. Its protein is CASSLLAGGPRDTQYF.